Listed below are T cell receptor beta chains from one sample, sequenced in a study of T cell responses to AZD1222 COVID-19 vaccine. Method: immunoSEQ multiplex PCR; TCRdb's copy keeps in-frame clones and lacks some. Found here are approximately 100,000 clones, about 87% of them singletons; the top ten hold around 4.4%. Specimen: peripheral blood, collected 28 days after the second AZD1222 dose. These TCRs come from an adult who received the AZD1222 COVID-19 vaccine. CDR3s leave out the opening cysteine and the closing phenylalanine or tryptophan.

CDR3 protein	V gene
ASSYGLAGEVGEQF	TRBV27
ASSYTGTSYEQY	TRBV7-3
ASGTGSDTEAF	TRBV12-5
ASLIGRYKREAQY	TRBV2
ASSPRETGRDFRHEQF	TRBV27
ASSRGSPNEQY	TRBV3-1/TRBV3-2
ASAGTGGDQPQH	TRBV2
ATPIIDVKDPNTEAF	TRBV24-1
ASSAPRGESNYGYT	TRBV9
ASSQTGAVWQF	TRBV6-5
ASSGRVNEQF	TRBV27
ASSGEASDTQY	TRBV5-1
ASRDDTGVREAF	TRBV6-5
ASGQGAVPLELF	TRBV19
ASSQDFPGGTSGGMYEQY	TRBV4-2
ASSLPKRENEQF	TRBV5-4
ASSILQDNSPLH	TRBV19
ASSARTARSGELF	TRBV7-6
ASSYRVGDTEAF	TRBV5-4
ASSQESGIGELF	TRBV4-3
ACITTEGYT	TRBV30
ASSGAQWSPLH	TRBV3-1/TRBV3-2
ASSYRSTGGYT	TRBV14
ASSEAFNYEQF	TRBV6-1
ASSRDSGQPYGYT	TRBV6-5
ASSWGTVNEKLF	TRBV28
ASSPPGGILKDYGYT	TRBV5-4
ASSPRSLNTEAF	TRBV18
ASSLLLYTEAF	TRBV11-2
ASSQESRGSDTNYGYT	TRBV3-1/TRBV3-2
ASPLIYGYT	TRBV7-3
ASSVANRDEQF	TRBV9
ASSLPERNPYNEQF	TRBV7-8
ASRRSSGGGGNQPQH	TRBV6-6
ASSVGSPLH	TRBV12-3/TRBV12-4
ASSTLPGQEYEQY	TRBV21-1
ASSQVTAASSYNEQF	TRBV4-3
ASSTDSKLYGYT	TRBV5-1
ASSLALAYNEQF	TRBV11-2
ASSLRGGATGGTQY	TRBV7-7
AISDKTDTQY	TRBV10-3
ASSIQGYNSPLH	TRBV19
ASSEATRGWQY	TRBV6-1
ASSQDAGRGAF	TRBV3-1/TRBV3-2
ASSQELSGTVNEKLF	TRBV4-1
ASTSGPGLGTEAF	TRBV6-5